This T cell receptor (beta chain) was documented in a study of cytomegalovirus exposure and HLA in healthy donors. Primers: 60 Vbeta forward and 13 Jbeta reverse. Libraries were prepared by immunoSEQ multiplex PCR; TCRdb keeps only in-frame clonotypes and omits some of them. The sample includes around 63,000 clones, 79% of them seen just once. The CDR3 covers 13 residues. V was pared by 8 bases and J by 1 base, with 11 bases between. CDR1 is SNHLY, CDR2 FYNNEI, per germline. The source of this sequence is a woman in her twenties or thirties in good health and CMV-seronegative. The source material was PBMCs. The chain couples TRBV2 to TRBJ1-1, with unresolved D. The CDR3 loop is CASQREGNTEAFF. CDR3 sequence (DNA): TGTGCCAGCCAGAGGGAGGGGAACACTGAAGCTTTCTTT.